This T cell receptor beta chain was identified in a study of cytomegalovirus exposure and HLA in healthy donors. The CDR3 is 16 residues long. The J segment lost 2 bases and the V segment lost 1 base, leaving 2 bases of the junction unmatched. Germline CDR1 reads SGDLS; CDR2 reads YYNGEE. Primers included in the PCR were 60 Vbeta and 13 Jbeta primers. Assay used: immunoSEQ multiplex PCR; TCRdb lists only in-frame clones, some missing. The sample records over 100,000 clones, roughly 82% being singletons. The sequence came from a male donor in good health and CMV-seropositive. Sequencing was carried out using PBMCs. The chain has TRBV9 and TRBJ2-6; the match to TRBD1 covers 8 bases. CDR3 in DNA: TGTGCCAGCAGCGTACCCAGGGGGCCTGGGGCCAACGTCCTGACTTTC. This encodes CASSVPRGPGANVLTF.